The sequence of this T cell receptor beta chain was determined in a study of radiation and T cells in renal cell carcinoma. The CDR3 is 15 amino acids. Germline V gene lookup returns CDR1 SSHAT and CDR2 FNYEAQ (reference sequence). Worth noting for this clone: A junction end diverges from the germline sequence, so it may reflect a read error.

The data were produced by immunoSEQ multiplex PCR, yet TCRdb's version contains in-frame clones alone and is incomplete. The sample contains about 16,000 clones, around two thirds of which appear only once. Treatment defined: treatment-naive control, cytoreductive nephrectomy. This material consisted of tumor tissue, taken from a patient whose treatment was nephrectomy without radiotherapy. This chain links TRBV7-7 with TRBJ2-5; 7 nucleotides match TRBD1. The source of this sequence is a man aged 55 to 70 with renal cell carcinoma. The CDR3 reads CASSPTTGPQETQYF. As DNA, the CDR3 is TGTGCTAGCAGCCCGACGACAGGGCCCCAAGAGACCCAGTACTTC.